The rows below give T cell receptor beta chains drawn from one sample of a study of blood T cell repertoires in COVID-19. TCRdb's copy holds only in-frame clones and misses some; the assay was immunoSEQ multiplex PCR. Of hundreds of thousands of clones listed, 83% are singletons. Sequenced input: peripheral blood. The source of these receptors is a woman aged 30 to 39 with COVID-19, enrolled during active disease. The CDR3 runs from the conserved cysteine through the conserved F or W. The order of the fields is V gene, J gene, D gene, CDR3 protein, CDR3 DNA. D genes are given only for firm matches.

>TRBV28|TRBJ1-1|NA
CASSLDIFGMNTEAFF
TGTGCCAGCAGTTTGGACATCTTTGGGATGAACACTGAAGCTTTCTTT
>TRBV28|TRBJ2-2|TRBD1
CASSRTGNGELFF
TGTGCCAGCAGCAGGACAGGGAACGGGGAGCTGTTTTTT
>TRBV4-2|TRBJ2-3|TRBD2
CASSRSSGSTDTQYF
TGTGCCAGCAGCCGAAGTAGCGGGAGTACGGATACGCAGTATTTT
>TRBV25-1|TRBJ2-7|TRBD2
CASSGTGGFYEQYF
TGTGCCAGCAGTGGTACGGGGGGGTTCTACGAGCAGTACTTC
>TRBV7-2|TRBJ2-6|NA
CASSLASAGPGSGANVLTF
TGTGCCAGCAGCTTAGCTTCGGCAGGTCCCGGCTCTGGGGCCAACGTCCTGACTTTC
>TRBV7-9|TRBJ1-2|TRBD1
CASTKPQGANGYTF
TGTGCCAGCACAAAACCTCAGGGGGCGAATGGCTACACCTTC
>TRBV12-3/TRBV12-4|TRBJ1-2|TRBD1
CASSPRTGRGYTF
TGTGCCAGCAGCCCAAGGACAGGGCGGGGCTACACCTTC
>TRBV9|TRBJ1-6|TRBD1
CASSAGTGSYNSPLHF
TGTGCCAGCAGCGCGGGGACAGGGTCCTATAATTCACCCCTCCACTTT
>TRBV20-1|TRBJ2-1|NA
CSASGGWRIF
TGCAGTGCTAGCGGAGGATGGAGGATCTTC
>TRBV7-2|TRBJ2-3|TRBD2
CASSLLAGALRSDTQYF
TGTGCCAGCAGCTTACTAGCGGGAGCATTGCGCTCAGATACGCAGTATTTT